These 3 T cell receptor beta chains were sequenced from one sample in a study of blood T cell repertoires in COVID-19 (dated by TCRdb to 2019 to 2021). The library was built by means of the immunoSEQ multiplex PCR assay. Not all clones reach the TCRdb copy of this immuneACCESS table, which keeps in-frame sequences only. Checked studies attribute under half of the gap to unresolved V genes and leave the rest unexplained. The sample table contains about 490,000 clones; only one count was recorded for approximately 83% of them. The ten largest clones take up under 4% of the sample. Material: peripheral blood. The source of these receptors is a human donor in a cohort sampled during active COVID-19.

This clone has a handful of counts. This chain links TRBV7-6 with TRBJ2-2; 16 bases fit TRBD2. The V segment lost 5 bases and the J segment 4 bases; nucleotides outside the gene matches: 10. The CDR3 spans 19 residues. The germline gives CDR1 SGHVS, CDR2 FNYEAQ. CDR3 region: CASSPLGTSGRGTTGELFF. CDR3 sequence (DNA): TGTGCCAGCAGCCCCTTAGGGACTAGCGGGAGGGGGACCACCGGGGAGCTGTTTTTT.

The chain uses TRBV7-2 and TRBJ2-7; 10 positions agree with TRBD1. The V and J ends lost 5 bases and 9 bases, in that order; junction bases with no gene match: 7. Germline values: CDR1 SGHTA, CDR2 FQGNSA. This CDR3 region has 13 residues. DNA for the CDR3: TGTGCCAGCAGCACAGACAGGGGGCGTCGGCAGTACTTC. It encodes CASSTDRGRRQYF.

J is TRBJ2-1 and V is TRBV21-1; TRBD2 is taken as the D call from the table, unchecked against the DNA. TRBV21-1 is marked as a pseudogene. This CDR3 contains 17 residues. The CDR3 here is CASSKGLAGCGGDEQFF. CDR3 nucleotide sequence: TGTGCCAGCAGCAAGGGACTAGCGGGCTGCGGGGGGGATGAGCAGTTCTTC.